The present TCR beta chain was sequenced within a study of graft-versus-host responses after intestinal transplantation. A note on this clone: Antigen: not known.

Investigators treated the graft tissue so that it released intraepithelial and lamina propria lymphocytes. The method was immunoSEQ multiplex PCR; TCRdb's version includes in-frame clones alone and lacks a portion of them. The sample holds several thousand clones; about four fifths are singletons and the top ten take 6.7%. Study-wide findings and caveats: GvH clones turned up in recipient marrow; some had shown up first in ileum or blood. The study found high graft-versus-host to host-versus-graft clonal ratios in allografts of patients with graft-donor T cell macrochimerism.

CDR1 and CDR2 from the germline V gene are MNHEY and SMNVEV (reference sequence). The CDR3 has 13 residues. The V end was cut by 2 bases, the J end by 7 bases, with 11 bases between. The TCR was taken from a human patient who received an intestinal transplant, so some T cells may come from the graft donor. The chain carries TRBV27 and TRBJ2-5; D is unclear. The sequenced sample was ileum tissue, obtained around 17 and 22 days after intestinal transplantation. The CDR3 DNA reads TGTGCCAGCAGTTTAATCGCTGGTGTGACCCAGTACTTC. Translated, it gives CASSLIAGVTQYF.